A single sample is the source of the 26 T cell receptor beta chains below, sequenced in a study of T cell responses to AZD1222 COVID-19 vaccine. The method was immunoSEQ multiplex PCR; TCRdb's version includes in-frame clones alone and lacks a portion of them. The sample has around 110,000 clones, around 87% seen once. This material consisted of peripheral blood, taken on day 0 of AZD1222 vaccination. The source is an adult in good health.

The J gene is TRBJ1-2, the V gene TRBV5-5; perhaps TRBD1 as D (6 bases). Germline-derived CDR1 and CDR2 are SGHKS and YYEKEE (reference sequence). Trimming removed 3 bases at V and 3 bases at J, with 12 bases between. The CDR3 consists of 14 residues. The CDR3 protein is CASSSEKGDYGYTF. The CDR3 DNA is TGTGCCAGCAGCTCAGAGAAGGGGGACTATGGCTACACCTTC. The full variable domain, in which reference TRBV5-5 and TRBJ1-2 provide the parts outside the CDR3, is DAGVTQSPTHLIKTRGQQVTLRCSPISGHKSVSWYQQVLGQGPQFIFQYYEKEERGRGNFPDRFSARQFPNYSSELNVNALLLGDSALYLCASSSEKGDYGYTFGSGTRLTVV.

The V and J genes are TRBV28 and TRBJ1-4, with 12 nucleotides matching TRBD1. The CDR3 runs to 15 residues. Unmatched junction bases numbered 9, after V lost 6 bases and J lost 10 bases. Germline CDR1 reads MDHEN; CDR2 reads SYDVKM. This CDR3 reads CASRTGTGGLGKLFF. The CDR3 DNA reads TGTGCCAGCAGAACCGGGACAGGGGGCTTGGGAAAACTGTTTTTT. Complete variable domain (other parts from reference TRBV28 and TRBJ1-4): DVKVTQSSRYLVKRTGEKVFLECVQDMDHENMFWYRQDPGLGLRLIYFSYDVKMKEKGDIPEGYSVSREKKERFSLILESASTNQTSMYLCASRTGTGGLGKLFFGSGTQLSVL.

V is TRBV14 and J is TRBJ1-6; possible D gene TRBD1, 6 bases. CDR1 and CDR2 (germline): SGHDN, FVKESK. Trimming took 2 bases from V and 4 from J, leaving 12 bases between them. The CDR3 is 16 residues long. CDR3: CASSQRAGVYNSPLHF. The DNA of the CDR3 is TGTGCCAGCAGCCAAAGGGCAGGGGTTTATAATTCACCCCTCCACTTT.

The J gene is TRBJ1-1, the V gene TRBV6-5, with D uncertain. CDR1 and CDR2 (germline): MNHEY, SVGAGI. V gave up 8 bases and J gave up 0 bases, with 13 bases separating them. The length of the CDR3 is 14 residues. The CDR3 protein is CASHAPEVNTEAFF. DNA for the CDR3: TGTGCCAGCCATGCTCCGGAGGTGAACACTGAAGCTTTCTTT.

The rearrangement links TRBV7-9 to TRBJ1-1; D is unresolved. Per the germline V gene, CDR1 is SEHNR and CDR2 is FQNEAQ (reference sequence). CDR3 length equals 13 residues. Trimming took 3 bases from V and 0 from J, leaving 5 bases between them. DNA for the CDR3: TGTGCCAGCAGCTTGAGTGTGAACACTGAAGCTTTCTTT. This sequence encodes CASSLSVNTEAFF.

This chain connects TRBV12-3 or TRBV12-4 to TRBJ1-2; D uncertain. The length of the CDR3 is 12 residues. V gave up 8 bases and J gave up 6 bases, with 13 bases separating them. The CDR3 coding sequence is TGTGCCAGCCGTCCAGGAGGCCATGGCTACACCTTC. The encoded protein is CASRPGGHGYTF.

The chain couples TRBV30 to TRBJ2-6; TRBD2 matches 7 bases. This CDR3 has 16 amino acids. V was clipped by 4 bases and J by 0 bases; unmatched bases: 6. Germline CDR1 GTSNPN, CDR2 SVGIG (reference sequence). CDR3 bases: TGTGCCTGGAATAGCGGGTTCCTCTCTGGGGCCAACGTCCTGACTTTC. Protein sequence: CAWNSGFLSGANVLTF.

This rearrangement joins TRBV30 to TRBJ1-1; D not certain. Trimming shortened V by 0 bases and J by 5 bases, and 7 bases separated the two germline ends. The CDR3 spans 12 residues. Germline CDR1 GTSNPN, CDR2 SVGIG (reference sequence). For the CDR3, the DNA is TGTGCCTGGAGTGTGGGGTGGACTGAAGCTTTCTTT. It codes for CAWSVGWTEAFF.

A single count supports this clone. The chain joins TRBV7-6 to TRBJ2-2, with D unresolved. The germline V and J ends were trimmed by 2 bases and 3 bases, with 13 bases remaining between them. Germline loops: CDR1 SGHVS, CDR2 FNYEAQ. The CDR3 covers 16 residues. The chain's CDR3 is CASSLRSSSYTGELFF. As DNA, the CDR3 is TGTGCCAGCAGCTTAAGAAGTTCTTCGTACACCGGGGAGCTGTTTTTT.

The chain links TRBV7-6 to TRBJ1-4, with D unclear. The CDR3 is 13 residues long. CDR1 and CDR2 from the germline V gene are SGHVS and FNYEAQ. The V gene lost 4 bases and the J gene lost 3 bases, with 6 bases spanning the gap. The CDR3 reads CASSSTANEKLFF. Written as DNA, the CDR3 is TGTGCCAGCAGCTCTACGGCTAATGAAAAACTGTTTTTT.

The chain carries TRBV28 and TRBJ2-2; no firm D call. Trimming pared 8 bases from V and 4 bases from J, leaving 11 bases between. Germline loops: CDR1 MDHEN, CDR2 SYDVKM. The CDR3 loop spans 13 amino acids. CDR3 residues: CASRNRGTGELFF. CDR3 coding DNA: TGTGCCAGCCGGAACAGAGGCACCGGGGAGCTGTTTTTT.

V is TRBV7-9 and J is TRBJ1-6; D gene uncertain. The CDR3 has 14 amino acids. The V end lost 3 bases, the J end lost 4 bases, and 7 bases lay between the germline ends. Germline CDR1 SEHNR, CDR2 FQNEAQ (reference sequence). CDR3 residues: CASSFSQYNSPLHF. CDR3 in DNA: TGTGCCAGCAGCTTTAGTCAATATAATTCACCCCTCCACTTT. Full variable domain (rest looked up from reference TRBV7-9 and TRBJ1-6): DTGVSQNPRHKITKRGQNVTFRCDPISEHNRLYWYRQTLGQGPEFLTYFQNEAQLEKSRLLSDRFSAERPKGSFSTLEIQRTEQGDSAMYLCASSFSQYNSPLHFGNGTRLTVT.

The chain uses TRBV5-6 and TRBJ1-2, with 11 bases that match TRBD1. V dropped 4 bases and J dropped 8; count of bases not matched to a gene: 7. CDR3 size: 14 residues. Germline values: CDR1 SGHDT, CDR2 YYEEEE. The CDR3, as DNA: TGTGCCAGCAGCCCCAGGACAGGGGGCAGAGGCTACACCTTC. Translating it yields CASSPRTGGRGYTF.

V and J are TRBV11-2 and TRBJ1-5; D not certain. The CDR3 is 19 residues long. V lost 0 bases and J 1 base, leaving 19 bases between the germline ends. The germline V gene encodes CDR1 SGHAT and CDR2 FQNNGV. CDR3 sequence: CASSLDRDSQELSNQPQHF. In DNA form, the CDR3 reads TGTGCCAGCAGCTTAGATCGAGATTCCCAGGAGTTAAGCAATCAGCCCCAGCATTTT.

This sequence joins TRBV6-5 and TRBJ1-2, with D possibly being TRBD1 (6 bases). V lost 10 bases and J lost 6, with 15 bases in between. There are 12 residues in the CDR3. The germline V gene encodes CDR1 MNHEY and CDR2 SVGAGI. CDR3 loop: CATNQRGDGYTF. DNA for the CDR3: TGTGCCACCAACCAAAGGGGGGATGGCTACACCTTC.

The J gene is TRBJ2-3, the V gene TRBV18; D remains ambiguous. This CDR3 is built from 14 residues. Germline CDR1 is KGHSH and CDR2 is LQKENI. Trimming pared 3 bases from V and 2 bases from J, leaving 9 bases between. CDR3 in amino acids: CASSPTTPTDTQYF. The CDR3 nucleotides read TGTGCCAGCTCACCTACGACCCCCACAGATACGCAGTATTTT. The full variable domain, rest sourced from reference TRBV18 and TRBJ2-3, is NAGVMQNPRHLVRRRGQEARLRCSPMKGHSHVYWYRQLPEEGLKFMVYLQKENIIDESGMPKERFSAEFPKEGPSILRIQQVVRGDSAAYFCASSPTTPTDTQYFGPGTRLTVL.

The J gene is TRBJ2-5, the V gene TRBV7-3; 7 positions agree with TRBD2. CDR1 is SGHTA, CDR2 FQGTGA, per germline. CDR3 length equals 15 residues. V gave up 5 bases and J gave up 5 bases; unmatched junction bases: 11. CDR3 amino acids: CASSLHSGPGETQYF. The CDR3 DNA reads as TGTGCCAGCAGCCTTCATAGCGGGCCGGGGGAGACCCAGTACTTC.

This sequence joins TRBV9 and TRBJ2-1; D remains ambiguous. The CDR3 consists of 15 residues. Looked up from germline, CDR1 is SGDLS and CDR2 is YYNGEE. Trimming left V 3 bases short and J 0 bases short, with 10 bases between. CDR3: CASSEATVSYNEQFF. The CDR3 nucleotides are TGTGCCAGCAGCGAAGCGACCGTCTCCTACAATGAGCAGTTCTTC.

This chain links TRBV5-1 with TRBJ2-5, with 8 bases fitting TRBD2. Per germline, CDR1 SGHRS and CDR2 YFSETQ. The CDR3 sequence is 15 residues long. The V and J ends lost 3 bases and 5 bases, in that order; junction bases with no gene match: 9. This CDR3 reads CASSWREVAGETQYF. CDR3 nucleotide sequence: TGCGCCAGCAGCTGGAGGGAGGTAGCGGGGGAGACCCAGTACTTC.

V usage is TRBV11-2 and J usage is TRBJ2-6, with D tentatively TRBD1 (5 bases). The CDR3 loop spans 15 amino acids. The germline CDR1 and CDR2 sequences are SGHAT and FQNNGV. Trimming pared 5 bases from V and 0 bases from J, leaving 8 bases between. The CDR3 spells CASSQTVSGANVLTF. The CDR3 DNA reads TGTGCCAGCAGCCAGACAGTCTCTGGGGCCAACGTCCTGACTTTC.

The table lists this clone with a few counts. The chain uses TRBV6-6 and TRBJ2-1; 8 positions agree with TRBD1. Germline V CDR1 and CDR2: MNHNY, SVGAGI (reference sequence). CDR3 length: 13 amino acids. V shed 4 bases and J 5 bases; nucleotides not matched to a gene: 1. The CDR3 DNA reads as TGTGCCAGCAGTTTGACAGGGGACAATGAGCAGTTCTTC. It specifies CASSLTGDNEQFF.

V and J are TRBV25-1 and TRBJ2-1; 7 bases fit TRBD1. The CDR3 spans 16 residues. Germline V CDR1 and CDR2: MGHDK, SYGVNS. The V gene end was trimmed by 4 bases and the J gene end by 5 bases; junction bases not matched to a gene: 11. The CDR3 sequence is CASSGLEGQLDNEQFF. The CDR3 region has the DNA TGTGCCAGCAGTGGTTTAGAGGGACAGCTCGACAATGAGCAGTTCTTC.

V usage is TRBV11-2 and J usage is TRBJ2-2, with 14 bases aligning to TRBD2. The J segment lost 7 bases and the V segment lost 4 bases, leaving 8 bases of the junction unmatched. Germline values: CDR1 SGHAT, CDR2 FQNNGV. CDR3 length equals 17 residues. The DNA of the CDR3 is TGTGCCAGCAGCTCCTGGACTAGCGGGGGGCCCGGCGGGGAGCTGTTTTTT. It translates to CASSSWTSGGPGGELFF.

This clone has a handful of counts. Additional DNA sequences in this sample encode the identical CDR3. This chain joins TRBV7-9 and TRBJ2-5; D not certain. V lost 3 bases to trimming and J lost 5 bases, with 7 bases between them. There are 12 residues in the CDR3. Looked up from germline, CDR1 is SEHNR and CDR2 is FQNEAQ (reference sequence). CDR3 region: CASSFGGETQYF. CDR3 DNA sequence: TGTGCCAGCAGCTTTGGTGGGGAGACCCAGTACTTC.

The chain has TRBV3-1 (or the pseudogene TRBV3-2) and TRBJ1-2; D gene ambiguous. Germline lookup yields CDR1 LGHDT and CDR2 YNNKEL (reference sequence). The CDR3 has 17 residues. V gave up 4 bases and J gave up 1 base, with 19 bases separating them. The CDR3 region has the DNA TGTGCCAGCAGCCCCACGGCCGGACGGAACTTTAACTATGGCTACACCTTC. Its translation is CASSPTAGRNFNYGYTF.

V is TRBV7-8 and J is TRBJ1-1; weak D call: TRBD1 (5 bases). The V end was cut by 3 bases, the J end by 8 bases, with 13 bases between. The germline gives CDR1 SGHVS, CDR2 FQNEAQ. The CDR3 runs to 13 residues. The CDR3 DNA reads as TGTGCCAGCAGCTTCCCGGGGCAGCCCGAAGCTTTCTTT. It specifies CASSFPGQPEAFF.